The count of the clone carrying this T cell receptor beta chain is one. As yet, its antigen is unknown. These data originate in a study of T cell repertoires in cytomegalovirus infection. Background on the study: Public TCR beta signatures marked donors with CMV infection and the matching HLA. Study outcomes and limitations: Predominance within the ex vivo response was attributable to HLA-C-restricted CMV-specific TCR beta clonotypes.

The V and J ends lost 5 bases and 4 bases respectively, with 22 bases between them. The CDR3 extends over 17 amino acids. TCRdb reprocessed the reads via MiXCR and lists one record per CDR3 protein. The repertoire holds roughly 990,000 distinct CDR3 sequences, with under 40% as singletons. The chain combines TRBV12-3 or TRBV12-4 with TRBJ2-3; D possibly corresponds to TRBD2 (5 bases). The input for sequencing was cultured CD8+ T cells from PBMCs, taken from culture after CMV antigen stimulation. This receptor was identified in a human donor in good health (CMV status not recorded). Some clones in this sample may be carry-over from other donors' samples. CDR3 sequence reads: CASSLGLVDEGADTQYF. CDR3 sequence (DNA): TGTGCCAGCAGTCTGGGCCTAGTGGACGAGGGAGCAGATACGCAGTATTTT.